These 13 T cell receptor beta chains originate from one sample sequenced in a study of T cell responses to AZD1222 COVID-19 vaccine. TCRdb keeps only in-frame clones here, not all; method: immunoSEQ multiplex PCR. The data hold around 150,000 clones, with about nine tenths observed a single time. The material was peripheral blood, obtained on day 0 of AZD1222 vaccination. These receptors were taken from an adult in good health.

The chain employs TRBV12-3 or TRBV12-4 and TRBJ1-2, with D maybe TRBD1 (6 bases). Trimming cost V 3 bases and J 8 bases, with 13 bases left between them. CDR3 length: 13 residues. The CDR3 nucleotides are TGTGCCAGCAGTTTCCACAGGGAGGGCGGCTACACCTTC. Translating it yields CASSFHREGGYTF.

J is TRBJ2-1 and V is TRBV29-1; 11 bases are shared with TRBD2. CDR3 length: 14 amino acids. Losses at the gene ends were 5 bases for V and 6 bases for J; bases not matched to a gene: 6. Per germline, CDR1 SQVTM and CDR2 ANQGSEA. CDR3: CSVLSLAGGNEQFF. The CDR3 bases are TGCAGCGTTCTAAGCCTAGCGGGAGGCAATGAGCAGTTCTTC.

The rearrangement links TRBV7-9 to TRBJ2-3, with D unclear. The CDR3 contains 15 residues. Per the germline V gene, CDR1 is SEHNR and CDR2 is FQNEAQ (reference sequence). The V and J ends lost 4 bases and 5 bases respectively, with 16 bases between them. The CDR3 DNA reads as TGTGCCAGCAGCTCAACCCTCTTTGATGAAGATACGCAGTATTTT. Its translation is CASSSTLFDEDTQYF.

This clone was observed a single time. The chain links TRBV7-9 to TRBJ1-2; possibly TRBD1 for D (5 bases). The germline gives CDR1 SEHNR, CDR2 FQNEAQ (reference sequence). V lost 6 bases to trimming and J lost 2 bases, with 19 bases between them. The CDR3 contains 16 residues. DNA for the CDR3: TGTGCCAGCAGTTCCTCCGCGGGGACGGTGAACTATGGCTACACCTTC. Amino acid sequence: CASSSSAGTVNYGYTF.

The V and J genes are TRBV29-1 and TRBJ2-3; 10 nucleotides match TRBD1. This CDR3 contains 16 residues. In germline, CDR1 is SQVTM, CDR2 ANQGSEA. V lost 5 bases, J lost 6 bases, and 14 bases stayed unmatched. In nucleotides, the CDR3 is TGCAGCGTTTTCAGGACCGGGACAGGGGTCATGGATACGCAGTATTTT. Translated: CSVFRTGTGVMDTQYF.

This clone was seen once. The J gene is TRBJ1-4, the V gene TRBV6-5; D may be TRBD1 (5 bases). V lost 5 bases and J 13 bases, leaving 20 bases between the germline ends. Germline V gives CDR1 MNHEY, CDR2 SVGAGI. This CDR3 contains 14 residues. This CDR3 reads CASSPGRDGARLFF. The CDR3 DNA follows: TGTGCCAGCAGTCCAGGGAGGGACGGAGCGAGACTGTTTTTT.

The chain couples TRBV28 to TRBJ1-1; 11 nucleotides align to TRBD1. Germline loops: CDR1 MDHEN, CDR2 SYDVKM. CDR3 size: 15 residues. The J segment lost 5 bases and the V segment lost 3 bases, leaving 5 bases of the junction unmatched. CDR3: CASSFSGTGGTEAFF. CDR3 sequence (DNA): TGTGCCAGCAGTTTCTCCGGGACAGGGGGGACTGAAGCTTTCTTT.

The CDR3 nucleotides are TGTGCCACCAGGGTAGCCTCTAATGAAAAACTGTTTTTT. This codes for CATRVASNEKLFF. The rearrangement joins TRBV15 to TRBJ1-4; D is uncertain. The V end lost 6 bases, the J end lost 3 bases, and 8 bases lay between the germline ends. Germline V lookup: CDR1 LNHNV, CDR2 YYDKDF (reference sequence). The CDR3 covers 13 residues.

This sequence joins TRBV24-1 and TRBJ1-1; no clear D. Germline V gene lookup returns CDR1 KGHDR and CDR2 SFDVKD. This CDR3 comprises 13 residues. The V and J ends lost 9 bases and 1 base respectively, with 11 bases between them. Written as DNA, the CDR3 is TGTGCCACCTCCTTTTGGGGGAACACTGAAGCTTTCTTT. It codes for CATSFWGNTEAFF.

The V call is TRBV27, the J call TRBJ1-2; 11 bases line up with TRBD1. Germline CDR1 is MNHEY and CDR2 is SMNVEV (reference sequence). The ends lost 5 bases at V and 7 bases at J; junction bases unmatched: 0. This CDR3 is built from 12 residues. CDR3 sequence (DNA): TGTGCCAGCAGTGGGACAGGGGGTGGCTACACCTTC. The encoded protein is CASSGTGGGYTF.

The chain carries TRBV29-1 and TRBJ2-7, with D tentatively TRBD2 (7 bases). Germline CDR1 SQVTM, CDR2 ANQGSEA. Trimming pared 7 bases from V and 3 bases from J, leaving 19 bases between. The CDR3 sequence is 14 residues long. The CDR3 loop is CSAALGGGGYEQYF. CDR3 in DNA: TGCAGCGCAGCATTGGGGGGAGGGGGCTACGAGCAGTACTTC.

The chain carries TRBV7-2 and TRBJ1-2; D uncertain. Trimming pared 6 bases from V and 3 bases from J, leaving 11 bases between. CDR3 length equals 13 residues. Germline V gene lookup returns CDR1 SGHTA and CDR2 FQGNSA. The CDR3 here is CASSGNRHYGYTF. CDR3 in DNA: TGTGCCAGCAGTGGGAACAGACACTATGGCTACACCTTC.

This chain's CDR3 is CASSLSASASSNYGYTF. For the CDR3, the DNA is TGTGCCAGCAGTTTATCGGCGTCAGCTTCCTCCAACTATGGCTACACCTTC. The chain is built from TRBV27 and TRBJ1-2; D gene unclear. The CDR3 runs 17 residues. Germline-derived CDR1 and CDR2 are MNHEY and SMNVEV (reference sequence). Trimming cost V 0 bases and J 2 bases, with 16 bases left between them.